This TCR beta chain was captured by sequencing in a study of monozygotic twins with inflammatory bowel disease. Study-wide results and caveats: Patients got different immunosuppressive treatments, which may have made their repertoires more variable. The results supported no single strong signal or clonotype associated with IBD. Repertoire similarity matched across concordant and discordant twins, perhaps owing to limited power.

CDR3 size: 15 residues. Germline V gene lookup returns CDR1 SGHRS and CDR2 YFSETQ. Regarding this clonotype: Antigen unknown.

TCRdb re-called the 5' RACE reads; one entry per CDR3 protein, DNA not given. The specimen's table records 300,000 to 400,000 distinct CDR3 sequences. V gene TRBV5-1 combines with J gene TRBJ2-3. Sequencing input: blood. This TCR was recovered from a human donor with ulcerative colitis or Crohn's disease, or a healthy co-twin of an affected twin (not recorded which). The CDR3 sequence: CASSLDSKSRDTQYF.